The clone carrying this T cell receptor beta chain was found once. Antigen specificity is unknown. These data belong to a study of vaccination effects on CD4 cells after COVID-19. The V end was cut by 8 bases, the J end by 4 bases, with 15 bases between. Germline CDR1 reads SGHTA; CDR2 reads FQGNSA. The CDR3 is 14 amino acids. TCRdb's table, derived via immunoSEQ multiplex PCR, lists solely in-frame clones and lacks some. The data contain tens of thousands of clones, approximately 76% of them singletons. Pools of viral peptides were used by the ViraFEST assay to expand antigen-specific CD4+ T cells ahead of sequencing. Isolating CD4+ T cells followed more than 9 days of culture. According to the study, vaccine recipients showed no prior SARS-CoV-2 infection and negative nucleocapsid antibodies. A density of fewer than 2.5 million PBMC per well was used; these cells were cultured with 10 IU/ml IL-2 and approximately 9.4 ug/ml peptides.

Study-level findings and limits: Only 1 of 255 vaccine-induced clones from healthy vaccinees cross-reacted with common cold coronaviruses.

This TCR derives from a human donor who received a COVID-19 vaccine. Sequencing was performed on CD4+ T cells from PBMCs cultured with HCoV-NL63 spike peptides, taken before COVID-19 vaccination. The V call is TRBV7-2, the J call TRBJ2-1; no reliable D call. CDR3: CASQLHREYNEQFF. CDR3 in DNA: TGTGCCAGCCAACTCCACAGAGAATACAATGAGCAGTTCTTC.